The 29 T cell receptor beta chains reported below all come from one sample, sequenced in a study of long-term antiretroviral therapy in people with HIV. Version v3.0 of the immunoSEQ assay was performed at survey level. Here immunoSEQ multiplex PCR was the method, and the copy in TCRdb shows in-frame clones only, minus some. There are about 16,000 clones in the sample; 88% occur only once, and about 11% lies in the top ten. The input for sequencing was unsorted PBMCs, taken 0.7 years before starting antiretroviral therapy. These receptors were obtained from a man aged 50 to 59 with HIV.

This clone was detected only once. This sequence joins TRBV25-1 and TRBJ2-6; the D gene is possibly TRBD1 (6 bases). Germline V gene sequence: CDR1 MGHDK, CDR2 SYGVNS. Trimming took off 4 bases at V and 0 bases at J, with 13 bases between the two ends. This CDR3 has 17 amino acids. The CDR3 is CASSGSTGSSGANVLTF. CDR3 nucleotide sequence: TGTGCCAGCAGTGGATCTACAGGGTCCTCTGGGGCCAACGTCCTGACTTTC.

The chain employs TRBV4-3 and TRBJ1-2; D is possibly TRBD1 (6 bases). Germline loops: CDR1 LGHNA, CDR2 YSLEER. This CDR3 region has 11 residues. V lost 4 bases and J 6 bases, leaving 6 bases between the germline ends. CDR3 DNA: TGCGCCAGCAGCCGGGGGCATGGCTACACCTTC. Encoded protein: CASSRGHGYTF.

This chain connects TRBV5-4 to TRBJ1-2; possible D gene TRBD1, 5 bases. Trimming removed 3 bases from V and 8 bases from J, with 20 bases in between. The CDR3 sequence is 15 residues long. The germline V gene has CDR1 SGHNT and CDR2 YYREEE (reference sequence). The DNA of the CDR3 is TGTGCCAGCAGCTCCTCTACGATCCGGGACCTGGGCTACACCTTC. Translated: CASSSSTIRDLGYTF.

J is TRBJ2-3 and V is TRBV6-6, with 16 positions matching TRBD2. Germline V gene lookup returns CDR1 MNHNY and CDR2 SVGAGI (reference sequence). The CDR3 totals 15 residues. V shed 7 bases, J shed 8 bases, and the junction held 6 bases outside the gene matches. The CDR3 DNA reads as TGTGCCAGCAACAAGGGACTAGCGGGGGGGCTTACGCAGTATTTT. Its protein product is CASNKGLAGGLTQYF.

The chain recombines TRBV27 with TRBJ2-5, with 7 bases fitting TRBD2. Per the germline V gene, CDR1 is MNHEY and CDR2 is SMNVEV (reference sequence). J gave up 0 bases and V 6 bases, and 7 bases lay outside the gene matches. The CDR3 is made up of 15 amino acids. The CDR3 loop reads CASSLLANNQETQYF. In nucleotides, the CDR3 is TGTGCCAGCAGCTTACTAGCGAACAACCAAGAGACCCAGTACTTC.

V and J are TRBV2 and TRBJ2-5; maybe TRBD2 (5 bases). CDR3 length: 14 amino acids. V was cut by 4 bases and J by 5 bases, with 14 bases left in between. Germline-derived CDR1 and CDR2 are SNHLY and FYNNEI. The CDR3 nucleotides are TGTGCCAGCAGTGTCTCCCGGGGTGCGGAGACCCAGTACTTC. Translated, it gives CASSVSRGAETQYF. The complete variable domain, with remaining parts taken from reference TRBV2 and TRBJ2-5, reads EPEVTQTPSHQVTQMGQEVILRCVPISNHLYFYWYRQILGQKVEFLVSFYNNEISEKSEIFDDQFSVERPDGSNFTLKIRSTKLEDSAMYFCASSVSRGAETQYFGPGTRLLVL.

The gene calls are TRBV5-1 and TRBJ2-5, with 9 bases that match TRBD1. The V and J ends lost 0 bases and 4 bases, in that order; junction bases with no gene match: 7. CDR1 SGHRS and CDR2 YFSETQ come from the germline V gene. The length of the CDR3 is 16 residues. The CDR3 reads CASSLAGQGSGETQYF. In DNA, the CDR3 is TGCGCCAGCAGCTTGGCGGGACAGGGAAGTGGAGAGACCCAGTACTTC.

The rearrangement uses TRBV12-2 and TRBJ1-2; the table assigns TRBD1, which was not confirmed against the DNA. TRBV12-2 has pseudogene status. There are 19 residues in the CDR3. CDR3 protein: CASRFSCMANGASLGGYTF. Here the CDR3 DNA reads TGTGCAAGTCGCTTCTCATGTATGGCTAATGGGGCCAGTTTGGGTGGCTACACCTTC.

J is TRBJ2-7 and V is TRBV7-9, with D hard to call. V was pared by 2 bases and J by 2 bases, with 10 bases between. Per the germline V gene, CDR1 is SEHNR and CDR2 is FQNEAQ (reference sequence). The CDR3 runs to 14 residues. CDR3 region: CASSLSGYPYEQYF. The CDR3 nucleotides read TGTGCCAGCAGCTTATCAGGTTATCCCTACGAGCAGTACTTC.

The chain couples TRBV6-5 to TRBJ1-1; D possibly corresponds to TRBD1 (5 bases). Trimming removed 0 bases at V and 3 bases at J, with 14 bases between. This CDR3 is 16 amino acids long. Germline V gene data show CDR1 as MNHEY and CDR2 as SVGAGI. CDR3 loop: CASSYSRTGGHTEAFF. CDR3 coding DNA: TGTGCCAGCAGTTACTCGAGAACCGGGGGTCACACTGAAGCTTTCTTT.

The CDR3 reads CASSQGRSSYNSPLHF. The CDR3 DNA sequence: TGCGCCAGCAGCCAGGGACGGAGCTCCTATAATTCACCCCTCCACTTT. The rearrangement links TRBV5-1 to TRBJ1-6, with a weak D call TRBD1 (5 bases). The germline V gene has CDR1 SGHRS and CDR2 YFSETQ. The CDR3 has 16 amino acids. Between the trimmed V and J ends, which lost 4 bases and 0 bases, there was a span of 11 bases.

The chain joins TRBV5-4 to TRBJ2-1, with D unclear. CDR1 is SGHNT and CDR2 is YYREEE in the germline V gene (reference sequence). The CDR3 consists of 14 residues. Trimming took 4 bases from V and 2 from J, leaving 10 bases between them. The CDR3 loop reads CASSPARAYNEQFF. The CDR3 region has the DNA TGTGCCAGCAGCCCCGCTCGAGCCTACAATGAGCAGTTCTTC.

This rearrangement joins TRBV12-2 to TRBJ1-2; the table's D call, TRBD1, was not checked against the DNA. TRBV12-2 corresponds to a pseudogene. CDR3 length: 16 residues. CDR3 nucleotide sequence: TGTGCAACTGCCTCGGGACGAGTGCAGGGGGAATATGGCTACACCTTC. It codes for CATASGRVQGEYGYTF.

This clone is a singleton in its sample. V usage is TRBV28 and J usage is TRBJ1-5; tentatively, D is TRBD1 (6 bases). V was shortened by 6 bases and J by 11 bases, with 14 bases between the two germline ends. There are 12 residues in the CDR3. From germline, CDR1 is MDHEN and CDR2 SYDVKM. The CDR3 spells CASSPGGGTQHF. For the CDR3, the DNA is TGTGCCAGCAGCCCGGGGGGCGGGACCCAGCATTTT. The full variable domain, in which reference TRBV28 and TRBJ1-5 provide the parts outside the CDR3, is DVKVTQSSRYLVKRTGEKVFLECVQDMDHENMFWYRQDPGLGLRLIYFSYDVKMKEKGDIPEGYSVSREKKERFSLILESASTNQTSMYLCASSPGGGTQHFGDGTRLSIL.

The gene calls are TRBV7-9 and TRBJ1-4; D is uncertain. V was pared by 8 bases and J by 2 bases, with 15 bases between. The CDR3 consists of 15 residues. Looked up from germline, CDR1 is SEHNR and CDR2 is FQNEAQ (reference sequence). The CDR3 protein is CASRSMTTTNEKLFF. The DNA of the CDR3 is TGTGCCAGCCGCTCAATGACAACTACTAATGAAAAACTGTTTTTT.

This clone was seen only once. The chain's CDR3 is CASSPRGGRNTDTQYF. CDR3 coding DNA: TGTGCCAGCAGCCCCCGGGGCGGGAGAAATACAGATACGCAGTATTTT. This chain links TRBV2 with TRBJ2-3; 7 nucleotides agree with TRBD2. CDR1 and CDR2 (germline): SNHLY, FYNNEI. V was clipped by 6 bases and J by 3 bases; unmatched bases: 12. CDR3 length equals 16 residues. Full variable domain (rest looked up from reference TRBV2 and TRBJ2-3): EPEVTQTPSHQVTQMGQEVILRCVPISNHLYFYWYRQILGQKVEFLVSFYNNEISEKSEIFDDQFSVERPDGSNFTLKIRSTKLEDSAMYFCASSPRGGRNTDTQYFGPGTRLTVL.

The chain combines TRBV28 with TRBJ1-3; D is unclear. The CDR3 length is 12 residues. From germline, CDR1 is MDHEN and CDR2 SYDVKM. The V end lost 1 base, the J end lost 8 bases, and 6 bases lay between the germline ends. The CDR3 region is CASSLLRDTIYF. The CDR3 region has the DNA TGTGCCAGCAGTTTATTGCGTGACACCATATATTTT.

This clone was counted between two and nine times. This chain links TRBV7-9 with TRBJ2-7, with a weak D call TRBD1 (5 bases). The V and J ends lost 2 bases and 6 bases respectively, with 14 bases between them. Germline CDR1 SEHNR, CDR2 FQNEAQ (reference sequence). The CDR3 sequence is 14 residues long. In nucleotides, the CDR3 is TGTGCCAGCAGCTTACAGGGTTTTTCGGGCGAGCAGTACTTC. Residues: CASSLQGFSGEQYF.

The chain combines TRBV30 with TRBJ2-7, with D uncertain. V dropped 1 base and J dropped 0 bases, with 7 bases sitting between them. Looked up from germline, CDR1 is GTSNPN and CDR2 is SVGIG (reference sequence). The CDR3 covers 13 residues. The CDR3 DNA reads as TGTGCCTGGAGTGGTCGGAGCTCCTACGAGCAGTACTTC. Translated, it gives CAWSGRSSYEQYF.

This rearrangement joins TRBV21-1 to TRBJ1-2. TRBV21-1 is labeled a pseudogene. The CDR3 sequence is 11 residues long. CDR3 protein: CASSVGYGYTF. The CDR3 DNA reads TGTGCCAGCAGCGTAGGCTATGGCTACACCTTC.

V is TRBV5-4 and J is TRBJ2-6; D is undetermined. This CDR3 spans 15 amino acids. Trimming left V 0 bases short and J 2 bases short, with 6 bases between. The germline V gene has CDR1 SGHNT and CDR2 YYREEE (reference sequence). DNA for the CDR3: TGTGCCAGCAGCTTGGGGGGAACTGGGGCCAACGTCCTGACTTTC. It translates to CASSLGGTGANVLTF.

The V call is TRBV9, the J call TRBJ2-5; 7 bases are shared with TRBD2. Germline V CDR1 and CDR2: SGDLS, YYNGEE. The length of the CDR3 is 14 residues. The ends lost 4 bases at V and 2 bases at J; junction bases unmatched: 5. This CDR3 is CASSLTGGQETQYF. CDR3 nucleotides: TGTGCCAGCAGCCTAACGGGGGGACAAGAGACCCAGTACTTC.

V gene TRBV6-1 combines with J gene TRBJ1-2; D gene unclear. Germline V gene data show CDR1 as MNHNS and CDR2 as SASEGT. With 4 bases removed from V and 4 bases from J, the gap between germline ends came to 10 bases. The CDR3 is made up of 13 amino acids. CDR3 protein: CASSVAPIYGYTF. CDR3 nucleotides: TGTGCCAGCAGTGTGGCCCCGATCTATGGCTACACCTTC.

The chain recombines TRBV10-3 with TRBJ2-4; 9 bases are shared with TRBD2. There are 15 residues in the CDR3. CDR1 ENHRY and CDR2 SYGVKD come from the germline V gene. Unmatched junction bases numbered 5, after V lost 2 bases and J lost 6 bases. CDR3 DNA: TGTGCCATCAGTGAGGGTAGCGGGAGATCAAACATTCAGTACTTC. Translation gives CAISEGSGRSNIQYF.

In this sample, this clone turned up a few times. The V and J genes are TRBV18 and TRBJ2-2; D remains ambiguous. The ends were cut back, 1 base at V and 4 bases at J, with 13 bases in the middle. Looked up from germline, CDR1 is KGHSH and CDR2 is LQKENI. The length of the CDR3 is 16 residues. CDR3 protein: CASSPLAHWGTGELFF. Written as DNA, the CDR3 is TGTGCCAGCTCACCACTCGCCCACTGGGGCACCGGGGAGCTGTTTTTT.

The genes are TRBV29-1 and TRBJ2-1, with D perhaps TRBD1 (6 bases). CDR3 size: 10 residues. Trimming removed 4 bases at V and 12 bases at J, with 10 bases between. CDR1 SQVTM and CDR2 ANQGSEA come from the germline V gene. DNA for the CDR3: TGCAGCGTTGGTTCGGACAGGCAGTTCTTC. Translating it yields CSVGSDRQFF.

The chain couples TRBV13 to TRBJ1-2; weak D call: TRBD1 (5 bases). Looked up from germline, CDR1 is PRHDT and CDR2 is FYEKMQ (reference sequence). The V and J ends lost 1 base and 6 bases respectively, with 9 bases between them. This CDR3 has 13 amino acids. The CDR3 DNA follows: TGTGCCAGCAGCTTAGTCGGGGGTAATGGCTACACCTTC. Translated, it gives CASSLVGGNGYTF.

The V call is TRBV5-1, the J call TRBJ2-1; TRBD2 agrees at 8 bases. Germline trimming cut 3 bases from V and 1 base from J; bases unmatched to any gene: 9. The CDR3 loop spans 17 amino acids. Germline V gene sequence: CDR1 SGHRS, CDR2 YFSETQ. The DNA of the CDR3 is TGCGCCAGCAGCTCCGTCTCTACGGGAGGGTCCTACAATGAGCAGTTCTTC. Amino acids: CASSSVSTGGSYNEQFF. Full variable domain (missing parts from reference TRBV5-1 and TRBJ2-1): KAGVTQTPRYLIKTRGQQVTLSCSPISGHRSVSWYQQTPGQGLQFLFEYFSETQRNKGNFPGRFSGRQFSNSRSEMNVSTLELGDSALYLCASSSVSTGGSYNEQFFGPGTRLTVL.

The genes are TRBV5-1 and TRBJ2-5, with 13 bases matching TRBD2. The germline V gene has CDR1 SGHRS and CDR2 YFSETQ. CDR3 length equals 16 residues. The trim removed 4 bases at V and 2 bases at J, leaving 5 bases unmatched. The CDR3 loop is CASSERLAGGQETQYF. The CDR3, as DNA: TGCGCCAGCAGCGAACGACTAGCGGGAGGACAAGAGACCCAGTACTTC.